Listed here is a single T cell receptor (beta chain). The antigen is undetermined. A single record per CDR3 protein comes from TCRdb applying MiXCR to the 5' RACE reads. Found here are about 200,000 distinct CDR3 sequences, under 10% of them singletons; the top ten hold more than 1.5%. This entry comes from a study of identical twins. Whole-study findings and limits: Invariant MAIT and iNKT cells may have partly biased zero-insertion analyses.

Donors uniformly comprised healthy Caucasians. Separately, the same data were catalogued under a study of yellow fever vaccine responses in identical twins. As reported in that work: Vaccine-induced T cell responses in twins were reportedly observed to appear partly convergent, partly personalized.

The material sequenced was memory (CD45RO+) T cells sorted from blood. This clonotype originated in a woman between 18 and 29 years old in good health.

CDR3 sequence (DNA): TGTGCCAGCAGTTACCTCCCGGTCACCTACAATGAGCAGTTCTTC. It codes for CASSYLPVTYNEQFF. The genes are TRBV6-5 and TRBJ2-1; no clear D. The CDR3 sequence is 15 residues long. V was cut by 2 bases and J by 2 bases, with 10 bases left in between. The germline V gene encodes CDR1 MNHEY and CDR2 SVGAGI.